This T cell receptor beta chain was sequenced in a study of T-cell reconstitution after alpha-beta-depleted transplantation in children. Study-wide results and limits: Surviving recipient T cells and thymic progenitors accounted for the high day-60 TCRbeta diversity observed in some patients. Alpha-beta T cells present about two months after transplant were reported to originate from several hundred expanded graft clones.

The length of the CDR3 is 18 residues. V dropped 0 bases and J dropped 0 bases, with 12 bases sitting between them. CDR1 is MRHNA and CDR2 is SNTAGT in the germline V gene. Unique molecular identifiers were used to barcode this TCRbeta library. TCRdb re-derived calls from the PCR reads in MiXCR, one entry per CDR3 protein. The data contain about 1,000,000 distinct CDR3 sequences, under 30% of them singletons. This clonotype has only a few counts. What it binds is unknown. The genes are TRBV6-4 and TRBJ2-6; the D gene is possibly TRBD2 (5 bases). The sequenced sample was PBMCs, mostly from graft donor cells, obtained 360 days after TCRalphabeta/CD19-depleted stem cell transplant. This TCR came from a boy under three years old who had a stem cell transplant for SCID, so the T cells may come from the graft donor. CDR3 region: CASSDSGMNPSGANVLTF. The CDR3 DNA reads as TGTGCCAGCAGTGACTCCGGGATGAACCCCTCTGGGGCCAACGTCCTGACTTTC.